This record covers a single T cell receptor beta chain. Its antigen is undetermined. PCR used 60 Vbeta primers and 13 Jbeta primers. Measured with immunoSEQ multiplex PCR; TCRdb has only the in-frame clones, and not every one. The data contain about 160,000 clones, about 85% of them singletons. The data are from a study of cytomegalovirus exposure and HLA in healthy donors. Broader study findings: The only immune exposure information that was available was CMV serostatus.

Trimming shortened V by 0 bases and J by 2 bases, and 8 bases separated the two germline ends. CDR1 and CDR2 from the germline V gene are MNHNS and SASEGT. The CDR3 spans 15 residues. The sequencing sample was made of PBMCs. The chain recombines TRBV6-1 with TRBJ1-5; the D is unclear. The source is a boy between 2 and 10 years old in good health and CMV-seronegative. CDR3 loop: CASSEAQLGNQPQHF. The CDR3 DNA is TGTGCCAGCAGTGAAGCACAACTAGGCAATCAGCCCCAGCATTTT.